The 30 T cell receptor beta chains listed next were all sequenced from one sample in a study of identical twins. TCRdb re-analysed the 5' RACE reads in MiXCR, keeping a single row per CDR3 protein. The sample has 250,000 to 300,000 distinct CDR3 sequences, about 8.3% seen once. These data also featured in a second study, about yellow fever vaccine responses in identical twins.

The specimen sequenced was CD8+ T cells sorted from blood. The receptor set was obtained from a woman aged 18-35 years in good health.

The rearrangement uses TRBV4-3 and TRBJ2-3; unclear D gene. The germline V gene has CDR1 LGHNA and CDR2 YSLEER. The CDR3 runs to 19 residues. Deletions cut 1 base from V and 0 bases from J, with 20 bases between. The CDR3 nucleotides are TGCGCCAGCAGCCAAGGGATTATACGGCGGAGATCTAGCACAGATACGCAGTATTTT. It is translated as CASSQGIIRRRSSTDTQYF.

This clonotype was observed at least ten times. V and J are TRBV6-5 and TRBJ1-1, with D possibly being TRBD1 (5 bases). CDR3 length: 14 residues. The germline gives CDR1 MNHEY, CDR2 SVGAGI. Deletions cut 2 bases from V and 3 bases from J, with 10 bases between. The CDR3 nucleotides are TGTGCCAGCAGTTACACCGGGGGGGACACTGAAGCTTTCTTT. It yields the protein CASSYTGGDTEAFF.

The table lists this clonotype with a few counts. DNA of the CDR3: TGTGCCAGCAGTGTACAGGGAAGCACAGATACGCAGTATTTT. Amino acids: CASSVQGSTDTQYF. The J gene is TRBJ2-3, the V gene TRBV12-3 or TRBV12-4; possibly TRBD1 for D (6 bases). Trimming stripped 5 bases from V and 0 bases from J, with 9 bases between. The CDR3 has 14 residues.

The genes are TRBV7-9 and TRBJ2-5; possibly TRBD2 for D (6 bases). The CDR3 is made up of 15 amino acids. The germline CDR1 and CDR2 sequences are SEHNR and FQNEAQ (reference sequence). The germline V and J ends were trimmed by 6 bases and 7 bases, with 21 bases remaining between them. DNA of the CDR3: TGTGCCAGCAGATCGGAGGGCCTAACGGTGGGGACCCAGTACTTC. Residues: CASRSEGLTVGTQYF.

Only a few counts were recorded for this clonotype. The chain links TRBV20-1 to TRBJ1-2, with D possibly TRBD1 on 5 matching bases. Germline CDR1 reads DFQATT; CDR2 reads SNEGSKA (reference sequence). The CDR3 covers 16 residues. V was cut by 6 bases and J by 8 bases, with 28 bases left in between. The DNA for the CDR3 is TGCAGTGCCTTACGGGAGGGGCAGGGCGACGGTTTCGGCTACACCTTC. It yields the protein CSALREGQGDGFGYTF.

A few counts support this clonotype. The chain carries TRBV2 and TRBJ2-1; 9 bases map to TRBD2. Germline assignment: CDR1 SNHLY and CDR2 FYNNEI. The CDR3 contains 15 residues. V shed 5 bases and J 7 bases; nucleotides not matched to a gene: 9. This CDR3 reads CASSIAGVLENEQFF. CDR3 bases: TGTGCCAGCAGTATAGCGGGAGTTCTGGAGAATGAGCAGTTCTTC.

This clonotype was detected a few times. The chain joins TRBV5-4 to TRBJ2-7, with 8 bases fitting TRBD2. Germline V CDR1 and CDR2: SGHNT, YYREEE (reference sequence). This CDR3 has 17 residues. The trim removed 0 bases at V and 1 base at J, leaving 9 bases unmatched. CDR3 DNA sequence: TGTGCCAGCAGCTTGGCTGGGGTATTAGCGGGGTCCTACGAGCAGTACTTC. Protein sequence: CASSLAGVLAGSYEQYF.

The chain employs TRBV2 and TRBJ2-7, with 8 bases that match TRBD1. V lost 7 bases to trimming and J lost 0 bases; unmatched junction nucleotides: 5. The CDR3 has 14 amino acids. CDR1 SNHLY and CDR2 FYNNEI come from the germline V gene. CDR3 amino acids: CASTFTGGSYEQYF. CDR3 DNA sequence: TGTGCCAGCACCTTCACAGGGGGCTCCTACGAGCAGTACTTC.

This clonotype showed up just a few times. The chain joins TRBV20-1 to TRBJ2-7; TRBD1 might be the D (5 bases). Per germline, CDR1 DFQATT and CDR2 SNEGSKA (reference sequence). This CDR3 has 14 amino acids. The V end lost 1 base, the J end lost 5 bases, and 15 bases lay between the germline ends. CDR3 DNA sequence: TGCAGTGCTAGAGCCCAACACCGGACAAACGAGCAGTACTTC. The encoded protein is CSARAQHRTNEQYF.

The rearrangement uses TRBV27 and TRBJ2-1; D unclear. V lost 2 bases to trimming and J lost 6 bases, with 8 bases between them. This CDR3 spans 13 amino acids. Germline loops: CDR1 MNHEY, CDR2 SMNVEV (reference sequence). CDR3 nucleotide sequence: TGTGCCAGCAGTTTAGCCGAAGTCAATGAGCAGTTCTTC. It yields the protein CASSLAEVNEQFF.

The rearrangement uses TRBV4-2 and TRBJ2-5; the match to TRBD2 covers 10 bases. This CDR3 is built from 15 residues. The germline V gene encodes CDR1 LGHNA and CDR2 YNFKEQ. V lost 0 bases and J lost 5; bases outside the gene matches: 3. CDR3 nucleotide sequence: TGTGCCAGCAGCCAAGAAAGCGGGGGGGCGGAGACCCAGTACTTC. This gives the protein CASSQESGGAETQYF.

This clonotype was picked up many times. V is TRBV11-2 and J is TRBJ2-3; TRBD1 agrees at 7 bases. Germline V CDR1 and CDR2: SGHAT, FQNNGV. The CDR3 has 15 amino acids. V lost 5 bases to trimming and J lost 2 bases; unmatched junction nucleotides: 7. CDR3 region: CASSPRDSDTDTQYF. CDR3 nucleotide sequence: TGTGCCAGCAGCCCAAGGGACAGCGACACAGATACGCAGTATTTT.

This rearrangement joins TRBV29-1 to TRBJ2-1, with a tentative D call TRBD1 (7 bases). The CDR3 is 15 residues long. Germline values: CDR1 SQVTM, CDR2 ANQGSEA. Trimming shortened V by 6 bases and J by 7 bases, and 22 bases separated the two germline ends. The CDR3 sequence is CSVGRRGPPGNEQFF. CDR3 nucleotides: TGCAGCGTAGGTAGGAGGGGGCCCCCTGGGAATGAGCAGTTCTTC.

This clonotype was counted between two and nine times. The chain joins TRBV29-1 to TRBJ2-2; D is uncertain. The CDR3 consists of 11 residues. Trimming took off 8 bases at V and 5 bases at J, with 9 bases between the two ends. Germline CDR1 reads SQVTM; CDR2 reads ANQGSEA. This CDR3 reads CSFTATGELFF. In DNA, the CDR3 is TGCAGCTTCACAGCAACCGGGGAGCTGTTTTTT.

This clonotype was seen only a few times. The chain carries TRBV4-3 and TRBJ1-1; D call uncertain. The V gene lost 0 bases and the J gene lost 4 bases, with 15 bases spanning the gap. CDR3 size: 16 residues. Germline CDR1 is LGHNA and CDR2 is YSLEER. CDR3 amino acids: CASSQELLEGGTEAFF. DNA for the CDR3: TGCGCCAGCAGCCAAGAACTGTTGGAGGGAGGCACTGAAGCTTTCTTT.

This clonotype came up a few times. This chain connects TRBV4-2 to TRBJ1-5, with D perhaps matching TRBD1 (6 bases). Trimming pared 0 bases from V and 11 bases from J, leaving 14 bases between. The CDR3 is made up of 14 amino acids. Germline V gene data show CDR1 as LGHNA and CDR2 as YNFKEQ. For the CDR3, the DNA is TGTGCCAGCAGCCAAGATCTACAAGGGGGGGCCCAGCATTTT. This encodes CASSQDLQGGAQHF.

In its sample, this clonotype was seen a few times. The rearrangement links TRBV3-1 to TRBJ2-1; D gene uncertain. Germline V gene data show CDR1 as LGHDT and CDR2 as YNNKEL (reference sequence). This CDR3 has 14 amino acids. Trimming removed 1 base at V and 7 bases at J, with 11 bases between. The CDR3 is CASSQVSTANEQFF. CDR3 nucleotides: TGTGCCAGCAGCCAAGTGTCAACTGCGAATGAGCAGTTCTTC.

This clonotype appeared a few times. The rearrangement joins TRBV5-1 to TRBJ2-7; the D call may be TRBD1 or TRBD2 (5 bases each). Germline V gene sequence: CDR1 SGHRS, CDR2 YFSETQ. Trimming removed 0 bases at V and 1 base at J, with 11 bases between. The CDR3 is 15 residues long. CDR3 bases: TGCGCCAGCAGCTTGGAACTCGAGGGGTCCTACGAGCAGTACTTC. It yields the protein CASSLELEGSYEQYF.

This clonotype was observed a handful of times. The chain combines TRBV27 with TRBJ2-3; D uncertain. The CDR3 has 11 residues. Germline V lookup: CDR1 MNHEY, CDR2 SMNVEV (reference sequence). With 5 bases removed from V and 7 bases from J, the gap between germline ends came to 7 bases. The CDR3 region has the DNA TGTGCCAGCAGTGCGAAAAATACGCAGTATTTT. Translating it yields CASSAKNTQYF.

Sample share makes this clonotype large. The V call is TRBV4-3, the J call TRBJ2-3, with 7 bases aligning to TRBD1. In germline, CDR1 is LGHNA, CDR2 YSLEER. Trimming took 3 bases from V and 5 from J; bases not matched to a gene: 14. This CDR3 spans 17 amino acids. CDR3 amino acids: CASSQDLPGQLGDTQYF. The CDR3 bases are TGCGCCAGCAGCCAGGACCTACCGGGACAGTTAGGAGATACGCAGTATTTT.

Ten or more counts support this clonotype. This chain links TRBV6-4 with TRBJ2-3; 9 positions agree with TRBD2. The V and J ends lost 0 bases and 6 bases, in that order; junction bases with no gene match: 4. CDR3 length equals 15 residues. Germline assignment: CDR1 MRHNA and CDR2 SNTAGT. CDR3 in DNA: TGTGCCAGCAGTGACTCTAGCGGGAGTGGGGATACGCAGTATTTT. It codes for CASSDSSGSGDTQYF.

The V gene is TRBV19, the J gene TRBJ2-7; TRBD2 matches 9 bases. The CDR3 runs 13 residues. Germline-derived CDR1 and CDR2 are LNHDA and SQIVND (reference sequence). V shed 5 bases, J shed 2 bases, and the junction held 1 base outside the gene matches. The CDR3 protein is CASSVAGAYEQYF. CDR3 nucleotide sequence: TGTGCCAGTAGTGTAGCGGGAGCCTACGAGCAGTACTTC.

The gene calls are TRBV20-1 and TRBJ2-5; 10 bases are a match to TRBD2. The J segment lost 5 bases and the V segment lost 0 bases, leaving 9 bases of the junction unmatched. This CDR3 comprises 16 residues. Germline V gene data show CDR1 as DFQATT and CDR2 as SNEGSKA (reference sequence). CDR3 protein: CSARDPAGGPMETQYF. In DNA form, the CDR3 reads TGCAGTGCTAGAGATCCAGCGGGAGGGCCTATGGAGACCCAGTACTTC.

This clonotype has just a few counts. The chain recombines TRBV13 with TRBJ2-7; 8 bases are a match to TRBD1. The CDR3 is 14 amino acids. The V segment lost 4 bases and the J segment 7 bases; nucleotides outside the gene matches: 9. Germline V gene data show CDR1 as PRHDT and CDR2 as FYEKMQ (reference sequence). CDR3 protein: CASSSSRTGWEQYF. In DNA, the CDR3 is TGTGCCAGCAGCTCGAGTCGGACAGGGTGGGAGCAGTACTTC.

This clonotype occurred a few times. The rearrangement links TRBV20-1 to TRBJ2-2; TRBD1 agrees at 7 bases. The V segment lost 0 bases and the J segment 4 bases; nucleotides outside the gene matches: 11. CDR3 length equals 17 residues. CDR1 and CDR2 from the germline V gene are DFQATT and SNEGSKA (reference sequence). The CDR3 DNA is TGCAGTGCTAGAGATCCCTCCGGGACAGTAGGCACCGGGGAGCTGTTTTTT. It specifies CSARDPSGTVGTGELFF.

The table lists this clonotype with many counts. V is TRBV10-2 and J is TRBJ2-3; D ambiguous. There are 15 residues in the CDR3. Germline V gene data show CDR1 as WSHSY and CDR2 as SAAADI. The germline V and J ends were trimmed by 3 bases and 4 bases, with 14 bases remaining between them. The CDR3 reads CASSDSAALADTQYF. CDR3 in DNA: TGCGCCAGCAGTGATAGTGCGGCATTGGCAGATACGCAGTATTTT.

The table lists this clonotype with many counts. V gene TRBV12-3 or TRBV12-4 combines with J gene TRBJ2-5; the D gene is possibly TRBD2 (5 bases). V gave up 1 base and J gave up 5 bases, with 11 bases separating them. The CDR3 runs 14 residues. The CDR3 protein is CASSLGLAHETQYF. CDR3 DNA: TGTGCCAGCAGTTTAGGGCTAGCCCACGAGACCCAGTACTTC.

The chain uses TRBV5-6 and TRBJ2-1; no clear D gene. This CDR3 spans 14 amino acids. Between the trimmed V and J ends, which lost 0 bases and 8 bases, there was a span of 12 bases. Germline V gene lookup returns CDR1 SGHDT and CDR2 YYEEEE. Here the CDR3 DNA reads TGTGCCAGCAGCTTGGGTGGGCTCGTCTATGAGCAGTTCTTC. Translated: CASSLGGLVYEQFF.

The chain recombines TRBV4-1 with TRBJ2-3; no clear D. This CDR3 has 17 amino acids. Trimming pared 4 bases from V and 2 bases from J, leaving 19 bases between. Per the germline V gene, CDR1 is MGHRA and CDR2 is YSYEKL. The CDR3 region has the DNA TGCGCCAGCAGCCTTCCGGTTGGAGCTGCAACCACAGATACGCAGTATTTT. This gives the protein CASSLPVGAATTDTQYF.

This clonotype has at least ten counts. The chain is built from TRBV20-1 and TRBJ2-1; 9 nucleotides match TRBD2. Losses at the gene ends were 3 bases for V and 13 bases for J; bases not matched to a gene: 10. Germline-derived CDR1 and CDR2 are DFQATT and SNEGSKA (reference sequence). The CDR3 extends over 13 amino acids. The CDR3 nucleotides are TGCAGTGCTAGCAACCCGCGGGGGGGGGTTCAGTTCTTC. As protein: CSASNPRGGVQFF.